This TCR beta chain emerged from a study of cytomegalovirus exposure and HLA in healthy donors. General observations from the study: The study listed under 200 cytomegalovirus-associated TCR beta chains.

In germline, CDR1 is LNHDA, CDR2 SQIVND (reference sequence). The CDR3 is made up of 14 amino acids. The PCR contained 60 Vbeta and 13 Jbeta primers. Clones were sequenced by immunoSEQ multiplex PCR, and TCRdb holds only the in-frame ones, with some missing. The table includes about 120,000 clones, roughly a tenth detected once. There are a few counts of this clone. Its antigen is unidentified. At one end the junction does not follow the germline gene, possibly because of a read error. This rearrangement joins TRBV19 to TRBJ1-1; D not certain. Sequenced material: PBMCs. The receptor was isolated from a woman under 30 in good health and CMV-seropositive. CDR3 region: CASIGLGRNPEAFF. DNA for the CDR3: TGTGCCAGTATCGGTTTAGGGAGGAACCCTGAAGCTTTCTTT. The whole variable domain, remainder taken from reference TRBV19 and TRBJ1-1, is DGGITQSPKYLFRKEGQNVTLSCEQNLNHDAMYWYRQDPGQGLRLIYYSQIVNDFQKGDIAEGYSVSREKKESFPLTVTSAQKNPTAFYLCASIGLGRNPEAFFGQGTRLTVV.